Listed here are 27 T cell receptor beta chains from one sample, sequenced in a study of early T cells in non-severe SARS-CoV-2 infection. TCRdb passed the 5' RACE reads through MiXCR, listing each CDR3 protein once. This table has about 94,000 distinct CDR3 sequences, around 14% appearing once. The material sequenced was whole blood. These receptors came from an adult who was a healthcare worker with PCR-confirmed SARS-CoV-2 infection or an uninfected control (not recorded which).

This clonotype has ten or more counts. The chain joins TRBV4-2 to TRBJ1-2; weak D call: TRBD1 (5 bases). The germline V and J ends were trimmed by 1 base and 5 bases, with 11 bases remaining between them. Germline CDR1 reads LGHNA; CDR2 reads YNFKEQ. The CDR3 is 14 amino acids. CDR3: CASSQAGNAYGYTF. CDR3 coding DNA: TGTGCCAGCAGCCAAGCAGGGAACGCGTATGGCTACACCTTC.

Comments on this clonotype: Since a much larger clone is just one base distant, this may be a read error. This sequence joins TRBV5-5 and TRBJ1-6; TRBD1 agrees at 7 bases. The junction had 24 bases not matched to a gene; V was cut back by 1 base and J by 8 bases. From germline, CDR1 is SGHKS and CDR2 YYEKEE (reference sequence). There are 21 residues in the CDR3. CDR3 protein: CASSLCFLDRIIASYYSPLHF. The CDR3 nucleotides are TGTGCCAGCAGCTTGTGTTTCCTGGACAGGATTATCGCAAGTTACTATTCACCCCTCCACTTT.

This clonotype has just a few counts. The chain employs TRBV29-1 and TRBJ2-3; D is unclear. The CDR3 totals 13 residues. V was pared by 4 bases and J by 2 bases, with 10 bases between. Germline loops: CDR1 SQVTM, CDR2 ANQGSEA. CDR3 residues: CSVVGANTDTQYF. In DNA form, the CDR3 reads TGCAGCGTTGTAGGAGCCAACACAGATACGCAGTATTTT.

This sequence joins TRBV29-1 and TRBJ2-3, with unresolved D. CDR1 is SQVTM and CDR2 is ANQGSEA in the germline V gene. This CDR3 region has 11 residues. V was cut by 7 bases and J by 3 bases, with 8 bases left in between. CDR3 residues: CSALTTDTQYF. The CDR3 nucleotides read TGCAGCGCGCTGACGACAGATACGCAGTATTTT.

This clonotype was found a few times. V usage is TRBV20-1 and J usage is TRBJ2-3, with D hard to call. CDR1 and CDR2 from the germline V gene are DFQATT and SNEGSKA (reference sequence). V lost 5 bases, J lost 3 bases, and 12 bases lay in between. The CDR3 contains 13 residues. The CDR3 reads CSAPPGTTDTQYF. CDR3 sequence (DNA): TGCAGTGCTCCCCCAGGCACTACAGATACGCAGTATTTT.

This clonotype was detected many times. The chain uses TRBV4-1 and TRBJ2-1; 7 bases line up with TRBD2. Germline loops: CDR1 MGHRA, CDR2 YSYEKL. V shed 3 bases and J 0 bases; nucleotides not matched to a gene: 11. This CDR3 has 18 amino acids. The CDR3, as DNA: TGCGCCAGCAGCCAGGGTTTTGGGCTAGCGGACTCCTACAATGAGCAGTTCTTC. Translating gives CASSQGFGLADSYNEQFF.

The rearrangement joins TRBV4-1 to TRBJ1-6, with a tentative D call TRBD1 (5 bases). Germline V CDR1 and CDR2: MGHRA, YSYEKL. The V end lost 4 bases, the J end lost 10 bases, and 14 bases lay between the germline ends. The CDR3 spans 14 residues. CDR3 coding DNA: TGCGCCAGCAGCCCGCAGGGCACCGGATCACCCCTCCACTTT. Translation: CASSPQGTGSPLHF.

The CDR3 sequence is CSARDGGRFSNQPQHF. CDR3 nucleotides: TGCAGTGCTAGAGATGGGGGGAGGTTTAGCAATCAGCCCCAGCATTTT. This chain joins TRBV20-1 and TRBJ1-5, with a possible D match to TRBD1 (5 bases). With 0 bases removed from V and 0 bases from J, the gap between germline ends came to 12 bases. The CDR3 sequence is 16 residues long. Germline assignment: CDR1 DFQATT and CDR2 SNEGSKA (reference sequence).

In its sample, this clonotype was seen a few times. The chain recombines TRBV10-2 with TRBJ1-1; tentatively, D is TRBD1 (5 bases). This CDR3 region has 14 residues. CDR1 is WSHSY, CDR2 SAAADI, per germline. V lost 8 bases, J lost 1 base, and 14 bases lay in between. CDR3 loop: CASRGVGRNTEAFF. The CDR3 DNA is TGCGCCAGCCGGGGGGTGGGGAGGAACACTGAAGCTTTCTTT.

The chain has TRBV3-1 and TRBJ1-5; D remains unclear. CDR1 and CDR2 from the germline V gene are LGHDT and YNNKEL (reference sequence). The CDR3 totals 16 residues. The V gene lost 4 bases and the J gene lost 7 bases, with 20 bases spanning the gap. The CDR3 region has the DNA TGTGCCAGCAGCCCCGGTAGTTACAGAGGCATCCAGCCCCAGCATTTT. Protein: CASSPGSYRGIQPQHF.

The V and J genes are TRBV6-2 or TRBV6-3 and TRBJ1-2; tentative D call: TRBD1 (6 bases). Germline assignment: CDR1 MNHEY and CDR2 SVGEGT. Trimming cost V 8 bases and J 2 bases, with 9 bases left between them. The CDR3 length is 12 residues. The CDR3 bases are TGTGCCAGCCTCCAGGGGAACTATGGCTACACCTTC. Its protein product is CASLQGNYGYTF.

This clonotype was seen many times. This chain links TRBV18 with TRBJ1-3; D not resolved. The V end lost 4 bases, the J end lost 7 bases, and 14 bases lay between the germline ends. The germline CDR1 and CDR2 sequences are KGHSH and LQKENI. The CDR3 is 14 residues long. The CDR3 region has the DNA TGTGCCAGCTCACGGAGTCTGGATGGGAACACCATATATTTT. This sequence encodes CASSRSLDGNTIYF.

The chain recombines TRBV7-2 with TRBJ1-5; D is ambiguous. The CDR3 extends over 13 amino acids. In germline, CDR1 is SGHTA, CDR2 FQGNSA. V was shortened by 1 base and J by 6 bases, with 7 bases between the two germline ends. CDR3 DNA sequence: TGTGCCAGCAGCTTAGACCTGGGTCAGCCCCAGCATTTT. Protein sequence: CASSLDLGQPQHF.

The rearrangement uses TRBV10-3 and TRBJ1-3; TRBD1 is a possible D gene (5 bases). Trimming removed 10 bases at V and 2 bases at J, with 24 bases between. Germline CDR1 is ENHRY and CDR2 is SYGVKD. This CDR3 region has 17 residues. As DNA, the CDR3 is TGTGCCACCTCCATGGTTCTCCAGGGCGTCCCTGGAAACACCATATATTTT. This encodes CATSMVLQGVPGNTIYF.

This clonotype has at least ten counts. V gene TRBV7-6 combines with J gene TRBJ1-3, with unresolved D. V shed 4 bases and J shed 1 base, with 11 bases lying between them. CDR3 length: 15 residues. CDR1 and CDR2 (germline): SGHVS, FNYEAQ. CDR3 in DNA: TGTGCCAGCAGCTACCCTTGGGGATCTGGAAACACCATATATTTT. Its protein is CASSYPWGSGNTIYF.

In this sample, this clonotype turned up many times. The rearrangement uses TRBV12-3 or TRBV12-4 and TRBJ1-5; 7 bases agree with TRBD1. V was clipped by 6 bases and J by 1 base; unmatched bases: 6. CDR3 size: 15 residues. CDR3 sequence (DNA): TGTGCCAGCAGCTATGACAGGGCGAGCAATCAGCCCCAGCATTTT. Its protein is CASSYDRASNQPQHF.

This clonotype was counted only a few times. The chain carries TRBV7-2 and TRBJ1-5; the D gene is possibly TRBD1 (6 bases). Deletions cut 8 bases from V and 5 bases from J, with 13 bases between. The V gene's germline CDR1 is SGHTA and CDR2 FQGNSA. The CDR3 spans 13 residues. The CDR3 DNA follows: TGTGCCAGCGGCACAGGGAAGTATCAGCCCCAGCATTTT. Amino acid sequence: CASGTGKYQPQHF.

This clonotype has at least ten counts. The V call is TRBV11-2, the J call TRBJ1-2; 11 bases are shared with TRBD1. Trimming at V came to 5 bases and at J to 6 bases, leaving 5 bases not matched to a gene. The CDR3 is made up of 14 amino acids. From germline, CDR1 is SGHAT and CDR2 FQNNGV. The chain's CDR3 is CASSRTGGVDGYTF. CDR3 nucleotide sequence: TGTGCCAGCAGCCGGACAGGGGGCGTTGATGGCTACACCTTC.

This clonotype has only a few counts. The chain couples TRBV20-1 to TRBJ2-3, with TRBD2 matching 7 bases. CDR3 size: 12 residues. V lost 6 bases, J lost 6 bases, and 6 bases stayed unmatched. Germline V gives CDR1 DFQATT, CDR2 SNEGSKA (reference sequence). CDR3: CSAKTSSDTQYF. The CDR3, as DNA: TGCAGTGCGAAGACTAGCTCGGATACGCAGTATTTT.

The V call is TRBV6-5, the J call TRBJ2-7; 8 bases map to TRBD1. The V segment lost 2 bases and the J segment 6 bases; nucleotides outside the gene matches: 12. The germline gives CDR1 MNHEY, CDR2 SVGAGI. This CDR3 spans 16 amino acids. CDR3 region: CASSYRGQGRVREQYF. In DNA, the CDR3 is TGTGCCAGCAGTTACCGCGGACAGGGTAGGGTTCGCGAGCAGTACTTC.

This clonotype has at least ten counts. The rearrangement uses TRBV3-1 and TRBJ2-3, with a tentative D call TRBD2 (6 bases). Trimming left V 3 bases short and J 6 bases short, with 16 bases between. The germline V gene has CDR1 LGHDT and CDR2 YNNKEL (reference sequence). The length of the CDR3 is 15 residues. CDR3 in DNA: TGTGCCAGCAGCCAGTTCCCGGGGAGGATTGATACGCAGTATTTT. This encodes CASSQFPGRIDTQYF.

This clonotype has at least ten counts. This rearrangement joins TRBV6-5 to TRBJ2-1, with 7 bases that match TRBD1. Germline assignment: CDR1 MNHEY and CDR2 SVGAGI. V gave up 7 bases and J gave up 8 bases; unmatched junction bases: 2. The CDR3 has 11 amino acids. CDR3 residues: CASKGQDEQFF. The CDR3 DNA reads as TGTGCCAGCAAAGGACAGGATGAGCAGTTCTTC.

This clonotype appeared many times. V and J are TRBV6-2 or TRBV6-3 and TRBJ1-5; 11 nucleotides line up with TRBD1. Germline CDR1 and CDR2: MNHEY and SVGEGT. The junction had 2 bases not matched to a gene; V was cut back by 9 bases and J by 1 base. This CDR3 spans 14 amino acids. CDR3 in DNA: TGTGCCAGTGGACAGGGGGCGAGCAATCAGCCCCAGCATTTT. Protein product: CASGQGASNQPQHF.

This clonotype was counted many times. The J gene is TRBJ1-1, the V gene TRBV28; D gene unclear. Trimming took 3 bases from V and 3 from J, leaving 5 bases between them. The CDR3 has 12 amino acids. Germline-derived CDR1 and CDR2 are MDHEN and SYDVKM. The CDR3 spells CASSLADTEAFF. DNA for the CDR3: TGTGCCAGCAGTTTGGCGGACACTGAAGCTTTCTTT. The full variable domain, its missing parts supplied by reference TRBV28 and TRBJ1-1, is DVKVTQSSRYLVKRTGEKVFLECVQDMDHENMFWYRQDPGLGLRLIYFSYDVKMKEKGDIPEGYSVSREKKERFSLILESASTNQTSMYLCASSLADTEAFFGQGTRLTVV.

This clonotype was recorded a few times. This chain uses TRBV27 with TRBJ2-5, with D perhaps TRBD1 (5 bases). CDR3 length equals 14 residues. CDR1 and CDR2 from the germline V gene are MNHEY and SMNVEV (reference sequence). Trimming shortened V by 1 base and J by 6 bases, and 12 bases separated the two germline ends. The CDR3 region has the DNA TGTGCCAGCAGTTTATTGGGTGCAGGGCAGACCCAGTACTTC. As protein: CASSLLGAGQTQYF.

This clonotype showed up just a few times. This chain links TRBV5-4 with TRBJ2-5, with TRBD2 identical over 7 bases. Trimming cost V 6 bases and J 3 bases; bases outside gene matches: 5. CDR1 SGHNT and CDR2 YYREEE come from the germline V gene (reference sequence). This CDR3 region has 13 residues. As DNA, the CDR3 is TGTGCCAGCATTCAACGGGGGGAAGAGACCCAGTACTTC. This codes for CASIQRGEETQYF.

This clonotype has at least ten counts. This chain uses TRBV19 with TRBJ2-7; 9 nucleotides align to TRBD1. This CDR3 spans 15 amino acids. Losses at the gene ends were 5 bases for V and 5 bases for J; bases not matched to a gene: 10. Germline V gene data show CDR1 as LNHDA and CDR2 as SQIVND (reference sequence). CDR3 sequence (DNA): TGTGCCAGTAGTTCCGGGACAGGGCTTCTCCACGAGCAGTACTTC. The encoded protein is CASSSGTGLLHEQYF.